This entry lists 27 T cell receptor beta chains sequenced from one sample in a study of blood T cell repertoires in COVID-19. The repertoire was sequenced with immunoSEQ multiplex PCR; TCRdb's copy has only in-frame clones and lacks some. This table holds some 68,000 clones, roughly 87% found once. The sample comprised peripheral blood. These TCRs come from a man in his fifties or sixties with COVID-19, enrolled during active disease.

The rearrangement uses TRBV6-6 and TRBJ1-3; tentatively, D is TRBD1 (5 bases). CDR3 length equals 14 residues. Trimming stripped 6 bases from V and 2 bases from J, with 11 bases between. CDR1 and CDR2 (germline): MNHNY, SVGAGI (reference sequence). The CDR3 DNA sequence: TGTGCCAGCAGGTTGACGGGGGCTGGAAACACCATATATTTT. Translation gives CASRLTGAGNTIYF.

The genes are TRBV7-2 and TRBJ1-3, with a tentative D call TRBD1 (5 bases). The CDR3 length is 16 residues. The V gene lost 3 bases and the J gene lost 0 bases, with 12 bases spanning the gap. Germline CDR1 reads SGHTA; CDR2 reads FQGNSA. CDR3 amino acids: CASSLGGIGSGNTIYF. The CDR3 DNA follows: TGTGCCAGCAGCTTGGGGGGGATCGGCTCTGGAAACACCATATATTTT.

The genes are TRBV9 and TRBJ2-7, with TRBD2 matching over 9 bases. The CDR3 runs to 14 residues. V was clipped by 0 bases and J by 5 bases; unmatched bases: 3. Germline-derived CDR1 and CDR2 are SGDLS and YYNGEE. For the CDR3, the DNA is TGTGCCAGCAGCGTAGGGCCTAGCGGGGACGAGCAGTACTTC. Its protein is CASSVGPSGDEQYF.

The V call is TRBV6-6, the J call TRBJ1-5; unclear D gene. The CDR3 contains 16 residues. Germline CDR1 and CDR2: MNHNY and SVGAGI (reference sequence). V lost 5 bases to trimming and J lost 2 bases, with 16 bases between them. Written as DNA, the CDR3 is TGTGCCAGCAGTCCGCCCCCCAAAAGCCGCAATCAGCCCCAGCATTTT. Amino acid sequence: CASSPPPKSRNQPQHF.

This chain uses TRBV29-1 with TRBJ2-1, with 15 bases aligning to TRBD2. Germline V lookup: CDR1 SQVTM, CDR2 ANQGSEA. The CDR3 runs to 18 residues. V dropped 3 bases and J dropped 3; count of bases not matched to a gene: 9. CDR3 residues: CSVDFTGLAGGYYNEQFF. CDR3 bases: TGCAGCGTTGACTTCACGGGACTAGCGGGAGGATACTACAATGAGCAGTTCTTC.

V and J are TRBV4-1 and TRBJ2-7; the match to TRBD2 covers 11 bases. Germline V gives CDR1 MGHRA, CDR2 YSYEKL. The CDR3 has 19 amino acids. The trim removed 0 bases at V and 5 bases at J, leaving 15 bases unmatched. The CDR3, as DNA: TGCGCCAGCAGCCAAGATCGGGTCTCTAGCGGGAGGATGGGCCACGAGCAGTACTTC. Translated: CASSQDRVSSGRMGHEQYF.

This chain joins TRBV7-9 and TRBJ2-2, with TRBD2 identical over 7 bases. Germline V gives CDR1 SEHNR, CDR2 FQNEAQ (reference sequence). The ends lost 2 bases at V and 1 base at J; junction bases unmatched: 4. The CDR3 covers 16 residues. CDR3 loop: CASSLLSSGNTGELFF. Written as DNA, the CDR3 is TGTGCCAGCAGCTTATTATCTAGCGGGAACACCGGGGAGCTGTTTTTT.

CDR3 DNA sequence: TGTGCCAGCAGCCGTGCGGAAGACTATGGCTACACCTTC. Translating gives CASSRAEDYGYTF. The chain couples TRBV4-2 to TRBJ1-2; no reliable D call. The CDR3 contains 13 residues. Per germline, CDR1 LGHNA and CDR2 YNFKEQ. Trimming pared 4 bases from V and 3 bases from J, leaving 9 bases between.

The CDR3 sequence is CASSLRLAGGTDTQYF. As DNA, the CDR3 is TGTGCCAGCAGCCTCCGACTAGCGGGAGGCACAGATACGCAGTATTTT. J is TRBJ2-3 and V is TRBV11-2; 12 bases align to TRBD2. CDR1 and CDR2 from the germline V gene are SGHAT and FQNNGV. This CDR3 contains 16 residues. Germline trimming cut 5 bases from V and 1 base from J; bases unmatched to any gene: 4.

This chain links TRBV6-5 with TRBJ2-1; 8 nucleotides line up with TRBD2. Germline CDR1 and CDR2: MNHEY and SVGAGI. This CDR3 has 15 amino acids. The V gene end was trimmed by 4 bases and the J gene end by 7 bases; junction bases not matched to a gene: 9. The CDR3 loop is CASSFSGKSVNEQFF. In nucleotides, the CDR3 is TGTGCCAGCAGTTTTAGCGGGAAATCGGTGAATGAGCAGTTCTTC.

This clone was detected only a few times. The J gene is TRBJ2-7, the V gene TRBV9; D may be TRBD1 (6 bases). The CDR3 has 14 residues. The germline V gene encodes CDR1 SGDLS and CDR2 YYNGEE. Trimming pared 4 bases from V and 0 bases from J, leaving 11 bases between. CDR3 in amino acids: CASSTRDTSYEQYF. CDR3 bases: TGTGCCAGCAGCACCCGGGACACCTCCTACGAGCAGTACTTC.

This chain uses TRBV10-3 with TRBJ2-7; TRBD1 matches 8 bases. The CDR3 has 13 amino acids. The V gene end was trimmed by 4 bases and the J gene end by 5 bases; junction bases not matched to a gene: 4. Germline-derived CDR1 and CDR2 are ENHRY and SYGVKD. The CDR3 DNA follows: TGTGCCATCAGTGGGACAGGGTTGGACGAGCAGTACTTC. Residues: CAISGTGLDEQYF.

This clone was detected a few times. V and J are TRBV7-2 and TRBJ1-2; weak D call: TRBD1 (6 bases). V was shortened by 5 bases and J by 1 base, with 11 bases between the two germline ends. CDR1 and CDR2 (germline): SGHTA, FQGNSA. CDR3 size: 14 residues. The CDR3 bases are TGTGCCAGCAGCGCCAACAGGGATAACTATGGCTACACCTTC. Its translation: CASSANRDNYGYTF.

V gene TRBV29-1 combines with J gene TRBJ2-7; 7 bases are a match to TRBD1. The germline gives CDR1 SQVTM, CDR2 ANQGSEA. Trimming removed 6 bases from V and 1 base from J; junction bases left unmatched: 12. The CDR3 has 15 residues. The CDR3 sequence is CSVTTLGGQSYEQYF. The CDR3 nucleotides read TGCAGCGTCACCACCCTAGGGGGACAGTCCTACGAGCAGTACTTC.

The chain couples TRBV5-4 to TRBJ2-2; a possible D gene is TRBD1 (6 bases). Germline-derived CDR1 and CDR2 are SGHNT and YYREEE (reference sequence). The germline V and J ends were trimmed by 0 bases and 3 bases, with 15 bases remaining between them. The CDR3 runs to 17 residues. CDR3 residues: CASSLGVDRFYTGELFF. DNA for the CDR3: TGTGCCAGCAGCTTGGGGGTCGACAGGTTTTACACCGGGGAGCTGTTTTTT. Full variable domain (rest looked up from reference TRBV5-4 and TRBJ2-2): ETGVTQSPTHLIKTRGQQVTLRCSSQSGHNTVSWYQQALGQGPQFIFQYYREEENGRGNFPPRFSGLQFPNYSSELNVNALELDDSALYLCASSLGVDRFYTGELFFGEGSRLTVL.

This clone was recorded only once. This rearrangement joins TRBV19 to TRBJ1-2; D might be TRBD1 (6 bases). This CDR3 region has 13 residues. Trimming took 11 bases from V and 4 from J, leaving 17 bases between them. The germline gives CDR1 LNHDA, CDR2 SQIVND (reference sequence). The CDR3 loop reads CAARQGPGYGYTF. In DNA form, the CDR3 reads TGTGCCGCGAGGCAGGGGCCAGGCTATGGCTACACCTTC.

There are a few counts of this clone. The chain combines TRBV7-9 with TRBJ2-7; no clear D gene. Looked up from germline, CDR1 is SEHNR and CDR2 is FQNEAQ (reference sequence). The length of the CDR3 is 11 residues. Trimming took off 5 bases at V and 2 bases at J, with 4 bases between the two ends. The CDR3 DNA sequence: TGTGCCAGCAGCGTTACCTACGAGCAGTACTTC. Its translation is CASSVTYEQYF.

V is TRBV5-6 and J is TRBJ2-7; TRBD1 matches 9 bases. This CDR3 has 15 amino acids. The V and J ends lost 4 bases and 2 bases, in that order; junction bases with no gene match: 7. Looked up from germline, CDR1 is SGHDT and CDR2 is YYEEEE. The CDR3 spells CASSPGTGSPYEQYF. DNA for the CDR3: TGTGCCAGCAGCCCCGGGACAGGGTCCCCCTACGAGCAGTACTTC.

This clone was found once. The rearrangement joins TRBV27 to TRBJ2-7; 14 positions match TRBD2. The CDR3 sequence is 16 residues long. V lost 8 bases and J lost 4; bases outside the gene matches: 10. CDR1 and CDR2 (germline): MNHEY, SMNVEV (reference sequence). This chain's CDR3 is CASLGLAGASGYEQYF. CDR3 coding DNA: TGTGCCAGCCTGGGACTAGCGGGAGCTAGCGGATACGAGCAGTACTTC.

J is TRBJ2-7 and V is TRBV27; 9 nucleotides agree with TRBD1. Germline CDR1 MNHEY, CDR2 SMNVEV (reference sequence). The CDR3 length is 14 residues. Unmatched junction bases numbered 5, after V lost 5 bases and J lost 3 bases. Written as DNA, the CDR3 is TGTGCCAGCAGTCCCTACAGGGGGCTCTACGAGCAGTACTTC. Its protein is CASSPYRGLYEQYF.

This chain joins TRBV2 and TRBJ1-2; D may be TRBD1 (5 bases). Germline CDR1 is SNHLY and CDR2 is FYNNEI. Trimming cost V 6 bases and J 2 bases, with 13 bases left between them. The CDR3 runs 14 residues. The CDR3 here is CASRPDMMNYGYTF. CDR3 DNA sequence: TGTGCCAGCAGACCGGACATGATGAACTATGGCTACACCTTC.

The chain carries TRBV5-1 and TRBJ2-7; TRBD1 agrees at 7 bases. CDR1 and CDR2 from the germline V gene are SGHRS and YFSETQ. Trimming took 4 bases from V and 2 from J; bases not matched to a gene: 9. The CDR3 loop spans 15 amino acids. The CDR3 nucleotides read TGCGCCAGCAGCCCGGGACAGAGGGGGACCTACGAGCAGTACTTC. It is translated as CASSPGQRGTYEQYF.

J is TRBJ2-3 and V is TRBV7-2, with D possibly being TRBD1 (6 bases). V shed 5 bases and J shed 2 bases, with 14 bases lying between them. CDR3 length equals 15 residues. CDR1 and CDR2 from the germline V gene are SGHTA and FQGNSA. This CDR3 reads CASSPGTFSTDTQYF. DNA of the CDR3: TGTGCCAGCAGCCCCGGGACATTCTCCACAGATACGCAGTATTTT.

This chain connects TRBV11-2 to TRBJ1-2, with unresolved D. Germline V gene data show CDR1 as SGHAT and CDR2 as FQNNGV. The V and J ends lost 6 bases and 4 bases respectively, with 15 bases between them. This CDR3 region has 14 residues. This chain's CDR3 is CASRRLRRPYGYTF. CDR3 bases: TGTGCCAGCAGGAGGTTAAGGAGGCCCTATGGCTACACCTTC.

V usage is TRBV7-9 and J usage is TRBJ1-5; D uncertain. Trimming pared 5 bases from V and 2 bases from J, leaving 7 bases between. There are 13 residues in the CDR3. Germline V gene sequence: CDR1 SEHNR, CDR2 FQNEAQ (reference sequence). CDR3 coding DNA: TGTGCCAGCAGCCCCCCGGGCAATCAGCCCCAGCATTTT. As protein: CASSPPGNQPQHF.

This clone has a single count. This chain joins TRBV6-5 and TRBJ1-2, with 9 bases lining up with TRBD1. V gave up 7 bases and J gave up 3 bases; unmatched junction bases: 3. CDR1 MNHEY and CDR2 SVGAGI come from the germline V gene. This CDR3 contains 13 residues. CDR3 region: CASTRTGDYGYTF. The DNA for the CDR3 is TGTGCCAGCACTAGGACAGGGGACTATGGCTACACCTTC.

This chain uses TRBV29-1 with TRBJ2-7, with 8 bases fitting TRBD1. Unmatched junction bases numbered 9, after V lost 6 bases and J lost 5 bases. The germline V gene has CDR1 SQVTM and CDR2 ANQGSEA. This CDR3 spans 13 amino acids. The CDR3 DNA is TGCAGCGTGAGGACAGGGTTCGGCCACGAGCAGTACTTC. This translates into CSVRTGFGHEQYF.